These 3 T cell receptor beta chains originate from one sample sequenced in a study of T cell changes during pregnancy in multiple sclerosis. TCRdb keeps only in-frame clones here, not all; method: immunoSEQ multiplex PCR. The data contain 65,000 to 85,000 clones, around 90% of them singletons. The starting material was peripheral blood, obtained after pregnancy. Receptor source: a female donor in good health, enrolled as a control in a pregnancy study.

V is TRBV10-3 and J is TRBJ2-2; 10 bases match TRBD1. CDR3 length: 17 amino acids. The germline V gene encodes CDR1 ENHRY and CDR2 SYGVKD. V gave up 8 bases and J gave up 4 bases; unmatched junction bases: 13. The CDR3 here is CAIGRQGARPFTGELFF. The CDR3 DNA is TGTGCCATCGGAAGACAGGGGGCGCGACCTTTCACCGGGGAGCTGTTTTTT.

The genes are TRBV6-5 and TRBJ2-7, with 8 bases that match TRBD2. Germline CDR1 reads MNHEY; CDR2 reads SVGAGI. The CDR3 totals 15 residues. V was clipped by 5 bases and J by 0 bases; unmatched bases: 6. CDR3: CASSRTSRSSYEQYF. DNA of the CDR3: TGTGCCAGCAGTAGGACTAGCAGGAGCTCCTACGAGCAGTACTTC.

V and J are TRBV5-1 and TRBJ2-7; 7 bases map to TRBD1. Trimming cost V 4 bases and J 12 bases; bases outside gene matches: 13. CDR1 is SGHRS and CDR2 is YFSETQ in the germline V gene. The CDR3 is 13 amino acids. The CDR3 sequence is CASSAGTDRRAYF. CDR3 nucleotides: TGCGCCAGCAGCGCCGGGACAGATAGGCGAGCGTACTTC.